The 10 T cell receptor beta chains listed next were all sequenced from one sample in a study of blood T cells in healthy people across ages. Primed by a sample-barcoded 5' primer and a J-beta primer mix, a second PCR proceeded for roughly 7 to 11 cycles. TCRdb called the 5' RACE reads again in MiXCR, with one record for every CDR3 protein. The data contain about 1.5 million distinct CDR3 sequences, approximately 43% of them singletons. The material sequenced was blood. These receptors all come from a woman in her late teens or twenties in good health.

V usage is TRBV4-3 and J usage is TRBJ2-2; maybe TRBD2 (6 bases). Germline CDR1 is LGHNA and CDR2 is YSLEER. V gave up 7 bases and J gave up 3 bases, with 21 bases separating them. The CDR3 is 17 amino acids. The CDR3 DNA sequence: TGCGCCAGCACCGGAACCTTAACAGCGGGCGACACCGGGGAGCTGTTTTTT. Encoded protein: CASTGTLTAGDTGELFF.

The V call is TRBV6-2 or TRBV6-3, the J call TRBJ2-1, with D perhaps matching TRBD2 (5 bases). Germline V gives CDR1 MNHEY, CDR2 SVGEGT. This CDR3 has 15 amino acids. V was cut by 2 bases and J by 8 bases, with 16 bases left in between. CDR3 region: CASSYGGSLLDEQFF. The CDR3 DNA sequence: TGTGCCAGCAGTTACGGAGGTTCCCTCCTGGATGAGCAGTTCTTC.

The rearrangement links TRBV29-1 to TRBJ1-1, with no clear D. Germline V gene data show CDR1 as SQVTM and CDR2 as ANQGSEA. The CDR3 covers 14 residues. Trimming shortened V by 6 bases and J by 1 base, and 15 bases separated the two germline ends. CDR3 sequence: CSVAPDGSNTEAFF. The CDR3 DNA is TGCAGCGTCGCCCCGGACGGATCGAACACTGAAGCTTTCTTT.

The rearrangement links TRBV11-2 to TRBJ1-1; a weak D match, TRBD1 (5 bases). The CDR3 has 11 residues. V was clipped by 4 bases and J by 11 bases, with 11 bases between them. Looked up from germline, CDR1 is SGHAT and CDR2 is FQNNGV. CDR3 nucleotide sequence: TGTGCCAGCAGCTCCGGGGGTCCGGCTTTCTTT. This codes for CASSSGGPAFF.

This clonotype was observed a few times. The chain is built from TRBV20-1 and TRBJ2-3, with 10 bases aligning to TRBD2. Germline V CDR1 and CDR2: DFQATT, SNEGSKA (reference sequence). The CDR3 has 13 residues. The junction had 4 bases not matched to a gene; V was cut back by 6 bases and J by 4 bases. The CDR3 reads CSALGTSADTQYF. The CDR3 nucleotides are TGCAGTGCATTGGGGACTAGCGCAGATACGCAGTATTTT.

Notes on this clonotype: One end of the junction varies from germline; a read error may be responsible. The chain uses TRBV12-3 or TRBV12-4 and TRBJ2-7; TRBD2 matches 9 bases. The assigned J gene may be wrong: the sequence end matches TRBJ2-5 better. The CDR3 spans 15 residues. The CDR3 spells CSSSLALAGRETQYF. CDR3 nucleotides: TGTTCCAGCAGTTTAGCGCTAGCGGGGAGGGAGACCCAGTACTTC.

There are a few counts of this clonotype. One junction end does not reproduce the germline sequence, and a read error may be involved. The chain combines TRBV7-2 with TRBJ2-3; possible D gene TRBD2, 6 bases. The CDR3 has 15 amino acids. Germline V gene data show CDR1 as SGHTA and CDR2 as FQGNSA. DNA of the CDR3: TGTGCCAGCAGCTCAACAGCGGGCCGCACAGATAAGCAGTATTTT. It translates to CASSSTAGRTDKQYF.

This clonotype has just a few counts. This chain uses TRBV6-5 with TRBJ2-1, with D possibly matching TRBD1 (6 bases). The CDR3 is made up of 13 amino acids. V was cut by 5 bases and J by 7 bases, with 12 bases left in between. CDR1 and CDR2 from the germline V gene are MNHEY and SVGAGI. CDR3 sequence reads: CASSDSTGNEQFF. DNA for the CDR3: TGTGCCAGCAGTGACAGTACAGGGAATGAGCAGTTCTTC.

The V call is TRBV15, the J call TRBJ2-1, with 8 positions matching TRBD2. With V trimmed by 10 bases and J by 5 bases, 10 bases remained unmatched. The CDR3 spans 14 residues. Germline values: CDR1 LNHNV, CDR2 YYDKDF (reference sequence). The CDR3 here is CAIAGGRGDNEQFF. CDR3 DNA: TGTGCCATTGCGGGAGGTAGGGGGGACAATGAGCAGTTCTTC.

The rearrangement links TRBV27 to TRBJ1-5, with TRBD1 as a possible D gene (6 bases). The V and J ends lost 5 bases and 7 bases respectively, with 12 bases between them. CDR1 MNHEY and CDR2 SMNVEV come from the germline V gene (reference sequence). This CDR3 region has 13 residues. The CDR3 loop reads CASSTWGPQPQHF. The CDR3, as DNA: TGTGCCAGCAGTACGTGGGGGCCACAGCCCCAGCATTTT.